The following is a TCR beta chain sequence with its context. This clone was recorded a few times. What this receptor recognizes is not known. No base-level quality is on record; no much larger clone is a single base apart. This sample is part of a study of neoadjuvant nivolumab and ipilimumab in lung cancer (dated by TCRdb to the early 2020s). General notes on the study: In the NEOSTAR trial, nivolumab was administered intravenously at 3 mg/kg on days 1, 15 and 29, and the combination arm also received ipilimumab 1 mg/kg on day 1 only. The primary trial endpoint was the major pathologic response (MPR) rate in the intention-to-treat population in each study arm. In the trial, 44 patients with operable NSCLC were treated, of whom about 23 were randomized to nivolumab monotherapy and roughly 21 to nivolumab plus ipilimumab. TCR repertoires in pretherapy (baseline) peripheral blood were compared with TCR repertoires in tumors resected at surgery after neoadjuvant immune checkpoint blockade. Matched pretherapy and resected tumor pairs were analyzed from seven patients, of whom four had been treated with nivolumab and three with nivolumab plus ipilimumab. Findings and caveats that apply to the study as a whole: No significant correlation was found between TCR clonality and pathologic tumor regression, and only a single major-pathologic-response sample was available for the analysis of TCR clonality versus pathologic tumor regression. From pretherapy to surgery, tumor T-cell richness and clonality increased in three of three dual-therapy tumors but in only two of four nivolumab-treated tumors. A small number of samples underwent TCR sequencing. Richness in tumors resected after neoadjuvant therapy showed a positive correlation with pretherapy blood TCR richness (Spearman R ~ 0.78). Compared with tumor-adjacent uninvolved lung, resected tumors had greater TCR richness and clonality, and increases showed up in more of the dual-therapy-treated tumors.

From the germline V gene (reference sequence), CDR1 is SGHNT and CDR2 is YYREEE. Measured from the cysteine to the phenylalanine, the CDR3 is 17 residues long. Only the CDR3 portion is preserved as DNA: 51 bases, with reading frame beginning at the first base. Ends trimmed: V by 0 bases, J by 1 base; bases unmatched to a gene: 6. Library prep was done by the immunoSEQ multiplex PCR assay. On the study's bioinformatics: Repertoires were summarized by richness and clonality, and significantly expanded and contracted clones were identified between pre- and post-therapy samples. TCRdb limited this immuneACCESS table to in-frame rearrangements with V and J called. A share of clones is missing; checked studies link under half to unresolved V genes, and the rest is unexplained. The V and J calls and clone size are taken from that table; D and trimming were inferred from the DNA. For this sample there are more than 10,000 clones; 65% to 75% appear just once. The biggest ten clones account for around 27% of the sample.

What this sample's time point label stands for: at surgical resection after neoadjuvant nivolumab +/- ipilimumab. The samples were taken from NEOSTAR, a phase 2 randomized trial in operable NSCLC that tested neoadjuvant nivolumab or nivolumab plus ipilimumab, followed by surgery. The rearranged chain carries TRBV5-4 and TRBJ2-1; 8 central nucleotides agree with TRBD1. The sequence was obtained from an adult with non-small cell lung cancer. Sequencing was performed on peripheral blood, taken after neoadjuvant nivolumab, alone or with ipilimumab, at or shortly before surgery. The CDR3 region: CASSLGAGGASYNEQFF. The base sequence is TGTGCCAGCAGCTTGGGGGCAGGGGGCGCTTCCTACAATGAGCAGTTCTTC.